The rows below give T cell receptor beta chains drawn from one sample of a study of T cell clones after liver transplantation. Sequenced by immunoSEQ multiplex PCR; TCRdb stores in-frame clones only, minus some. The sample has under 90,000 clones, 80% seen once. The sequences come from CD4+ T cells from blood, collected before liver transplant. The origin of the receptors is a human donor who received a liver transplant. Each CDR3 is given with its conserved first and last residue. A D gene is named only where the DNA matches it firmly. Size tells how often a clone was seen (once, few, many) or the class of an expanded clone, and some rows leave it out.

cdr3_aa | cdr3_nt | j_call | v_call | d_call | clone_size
CASSSLGTGGNEKLFF | TGTGCCAGCAGTTCCCTAGGGACAGGGGGGAATGAAAAACTGTTTTTT | TRBJ1-4 | TRBV28 | TRBD1 | -
CASSPGPSTDTQYF | TGCGCCAGCAGTCCGGGACCTAGCACAGATACGCAGTATTTT | TRBJ2-3 | TRBV10-2 | - | -
CASSDQRTAGEAFF | TGTGCCAGCAGCGACCAGAGGACGGCGGGAGAAGCTTTCTTT | TRBJ1-1 | TRBV9 | - | few
CASSLGAETNTEAFF | TGTGCCAGCAGCTTAGGGGCCGAAACGAACACTGAAGCTTTCTTT | TRBJ1-1 | TRBV7-6 | - | -
CASSPGVAGAADTQYF | TGTGCCAGCTCCCCCGGAGTAGCGGGAGCAGCAGATACGCAGTATTTT | TRBJ2-3 | TRBV18 | TRBD2 | -
CASIGTGKGNTIYF | TGTGCCAGCATCGGGACAGGGAAAGGAAACACCATATATTTT | TRBJ1-3 | TRBV28 | TRBD1 | -
CASSPSLSGRGSGETQYF | TGTGCCAGCAGTCCCTCCCTTAGCGGGAGGGGTTCTGGGGAGACCCAGTACTTC | TRBJ2-5 | TRBV7-2 | TRBD2 | -
CASSVASLAGVQNEQFF | TGTGCCAGCAGCGTAGCGTCACTAGCGGGAGTTCAGAATGAGCAGTTCTTC | TRBJ2-1 | TRBV9 | TRBD2 | -
CASSLMASSYEQYF | TGTGCCAGCAGCTTAATGGCGTCTTCCTACGAGCAGTACTTC | TRBJ2-7 | TRBV7-6 | - | -
CASRSRLENMQYF | TGTGCCAGCAGGTCAAGACTGGAGAATATGCAGTATTTT | TRBJ2-3 | TRBV6-6 | - | -
CASRSGSLSGGELFF | TGCGCCAGCAGGTCCGGGAGCCTGTCGGGCGGGGAGCTGTTTTTT | TRBJ2-2 | TRBV5-1 | - | -
CASSEGYRGPNYGYTF | TGTGCCAGCAGTGAAGGATACAGGGGGCCGAACTATGGCTACACCTTC | TRBJ1-2 | TRBV6-1 | TRBD1 | -
CSVDGAGNQYF | TGCAGCGTTGACGGCGCAGGTAATCAGTACTTC | TRBJ2-4 | TRBV29-1 | - | few
CASSEKQGVWPGANVLTF | TGTGCCAGCAGTGAAAAACAGGGAGTTTGGCCTGGGGCCAACGTCCTGACTTTC | TRBJ2-6 | TRBV6-1 | - | -
CASRGALYKYNEQFF | TGTGCCAGCCGAGGGGCCCTCTACAAATACAATGAGCAGTTCTTC | TRBJ2-1 | TRBV6-1 | - | -
CASSQVGLGAEAFF | TGCGCCAGCAGCCAAGTCGGCCTGGGGGCTGAAGCTTTCTTT | TRBJ1-1 | TRBV4-3 | - | -
CASSYRGFYGYTF | TGTGCCAGCAGTTACCGAGGGTTCTATGGCTACACCTTC | TRBJ1-2 | TRBV28 | - | few
CASSLQGATEAFF | TGTGCCAGCAGTCTCCAGGGGGCCACTGAAGCTTTCTTT | TRBJ1-1 | TRBV27 | TRBD1 | -
CATWTSGTNNEQFF | TGTGCCACCTGGACTAGCGGAACTAACAATGAGCAGTTCTTC | TRBJ2-1 | TRBV6-1 | TRBD2 | -
CSVEDHRRRDGYTF | TGCAGCGTTGAAGATCATCGCAGGAGGGATGGCTACACCTTC | TRBJ1-2 | TRBV29-1 | - | -
CASSPQTGPNTGELFF | TGTGCCAGCAGCCCACAGACAGGGCCTAACACCGGGGAGCTGTTTTTT | TRBJ2-2 | TRBV9 | TRBD1 | -
CASSFGSRQDYEQYF | TGTGCCAGCAGCTTCGGATCGAGGCAGGACTACGAGCAGTACTTC | TRBJ2-7 | TRBV5-4 | - | once
CASRPYFHVNQPQHF | TGTGCCAGCAGACCCTACTTTCACGTCAATCAGCCCCAGCATTTT | TRBJ1-5 | TRBV28 | - | once
CASRNRVTMNTEAFF | TGTGCCAGCAGAAACAGGGTCACCATGAACACTGAAGCTTTCTTT | TRBJ1-1 | TRBV27 | - | few
CASSFRDRAGEQYF | TGTGCCAGCAGTTTCCGTGACAGGGCCGGCGAGCAGTACTTC | TRBJ2-7 | TRBV27 | TRBD1 | -
CASSFRGNTEAFF | TGTGCCAGCAGTTTTCGAGGGAACACTGAAGCTTTCTTT | TRBJ1-1 | TRBV27 | - | -
CASSRNYEQYF | TGTGCCAGCAGCCGGAACTACGAGCAGTACTTC | TRBJ2-7 | TRBV7-9 | - | -
CASSQRTSALTLAKNIQYF | TGTGCCAGCAGCCAGAGAACTAGCGCCTTGACTCTAGCCAAAAACATTCAGTACTTC | TRBJ2-4 | TRBV4-2 | TRBD2 | -
CSVGRGNTEAFF | TGCAGCGTTGGCAGGGGGAACACTGAAGCTTTCTTT | TRBJ1-1 | TRBV29-1 | - | -
CASSLMTVNYGYTF | TGCGCCAGCAGCTTGATGACCGTCAACTATGGCTACACCTTC | TRBJ1-2 | TRBV5-1 | - | -
CASRPYRGWSTEAFF | TGTGCCAGCAGACCCTACAGGGGATGGAGCACTGAAGCTTTCTTT | TRBJ1-1 | TRBV28 | TRBD1 | -
CASSPTGMNTEAFF | TGTGCCAGCAGTCCCACCGGGATGAACACTGAAGCTTTCTTT | TRBJ1-1 | TRBV9 | - | -
CASTERENTEAFF | TGTGCCAGCACCGAGAGGGAAAACACTGAAGCTTTCTTT | TRBJ1-1 | TRBV2 | - | -
CASSLSPGQLPLNYGYTF | TGTGCCAGCAGTTTATCGCCGGGACAGCTACCCTTAAACTATGGCTACACCTTC | TRBJ1-2 | TRBV27 | TRBD1 | -
CASSLVMVLGSYNEQFF | TGTGCCAGCAGCTTAGTGATGGTACTTGGCTCCTACAATGAGCAGTTCTTC | TRBJ2-1 | TRBV7-9 | - | -
CASSLDRGNQPQHF | TGCGCCAGCAGCCTCGACAGGGGCAATCAGCCCCAGCATTTT | TRBJ1-5 | TRBV5-1 | TRBD1 | few
CASSLGVGFLDGYTF | TGCGCCAGCAGCCTCGGGGTCGGGTTTTTGGATGGCTACACCTTC | TRBJ1-2 | TRBV4-3 | - | -
CASSWVVGGYTF | TGTGCCAGCAGTTGGGTGGTTGGTGGCTACACCTTC | TRBJ1-2 | TRBV28 | - | few
CASSEQGADSNQPQHF | TGTGCCAGCTCAGAACAGGGGGCGGATAGCAATCAGCCCCAGCATTTT | TRBJ1-5 | TRBV18 | TRBD1 | -
CASSPGQIGGSTEAFF | TGCGCCAGCAGCCCAGGACAGATCGGTGGGAGCACTGAAGCTTTCTTT | TRBJ1-1 | TRBV5-1 | - | -
CASRRTFDSSEQYF | TGTGCCAGCCGGCGGACCTTTGACAGTTCCGAGCAGTACTTC | TRBJ2-7 | TRBV6-6 | - | -
CASSYGGWRANYEQYF | TGTGCCAGCAGTTACGGGGGTTGGAGGGCGAACTACGAGCAGTACTTC | TRBJ2-7 | TRBV6-6 | - | few
CASSLGTVPQRDTEAFF | TGCGCCAGCAGCTTGGGGACGGTCCCCCAGCGGGACACTGAAGCTTTCTTT | TRBJ1-1 | TRBV5-1 | - | -
CASSPGGRGYEQYF | TGTGCCAGCTCACCAGGCGGCAGGGGCTACGAGCAGTACTTC | TRBJ2-7 | TRBV18 | - | -
CASSFRGEKLFF | TGTGCCAGCAGCTTTAGAGGGGAAAAACTGTTTTTT | TRBJ1-4 | TRBV7-2 | - | -
CASSLQGAYQGYTF | TGTGCCAGCTCTCTACAGGGGGCCTATCAGGGCTACACCTTC | TRBJ1-2 | TRBV18 | TRBD1 | -
CASSTSAVMNTEAFF | TGTGCCAGTAGCACCTCAGCCGTCATGAACACTGAAGCTTTCTTT | TRBJ1-1 | TRBV19 | - | -
CASSYSRGETQYF | TGTGCCAGCAGTTACTCTAGGGGCGAGACCCAGTACTTC | TRBJ2-5 | TRBV6-5 | - | -
CASSLSGSQETQYF | TGTGCCAGCAGTTTGAGCGGGTCCCAAGAGACCCAGTACTTC | TRBJ2-5 | TRBV28 | - | -
CATKIASSEQFF | TGTGCCACCAAAATAGCGTCATCTGAGCAGTTCTTC | TRBJ2-1 | TRBV5-6 | - | -
CASSDPRDTEAFF | TGTGCCAGCAGTGATCCCAGGGACACTGAAGCTTTCTTT | TRBJ1-1 | TRBV6-1 | - | -
CASSSQGPQGRNTGELFF | TGTGCCAGCAGCTCGCAAGGACCACAGGGAAGAAACACCGGGGAGCTGTTTTTT | TRBJ2-2 | TRBV7-2 | - | -